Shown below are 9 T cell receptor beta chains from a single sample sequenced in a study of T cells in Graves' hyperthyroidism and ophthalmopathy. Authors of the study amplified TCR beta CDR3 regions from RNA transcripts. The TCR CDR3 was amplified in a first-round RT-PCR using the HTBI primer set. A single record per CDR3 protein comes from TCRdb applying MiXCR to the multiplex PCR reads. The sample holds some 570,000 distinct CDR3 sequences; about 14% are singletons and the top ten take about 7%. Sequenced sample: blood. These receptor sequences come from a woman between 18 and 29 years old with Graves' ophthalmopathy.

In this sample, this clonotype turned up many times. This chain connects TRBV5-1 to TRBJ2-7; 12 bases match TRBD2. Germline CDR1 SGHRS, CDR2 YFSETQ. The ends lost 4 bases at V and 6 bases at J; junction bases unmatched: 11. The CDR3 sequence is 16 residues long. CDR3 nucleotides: TGCGCCAGCAGCGGTCTAGCGGGAGGGCCGAAAGGCGAGCAGTACTTC. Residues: CASSGLAGGPKGEQYF.

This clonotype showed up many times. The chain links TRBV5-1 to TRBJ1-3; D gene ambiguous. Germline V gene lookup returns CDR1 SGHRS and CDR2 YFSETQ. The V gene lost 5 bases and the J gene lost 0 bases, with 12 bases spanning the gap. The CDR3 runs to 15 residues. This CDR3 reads CASSNDGLSGNTIYF. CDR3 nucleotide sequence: TGCGCCAGCAGTAACGACGGACTCTCTGGAAACACCATATATTTT.

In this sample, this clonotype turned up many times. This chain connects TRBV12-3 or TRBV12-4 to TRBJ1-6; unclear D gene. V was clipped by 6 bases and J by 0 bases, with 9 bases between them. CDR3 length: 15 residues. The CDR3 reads CASSLGSSYNSPLHF. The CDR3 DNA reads TGTGCCAGCAGCTTGGGGAGCTCCTATAATTCACCCCTCCACTTT.

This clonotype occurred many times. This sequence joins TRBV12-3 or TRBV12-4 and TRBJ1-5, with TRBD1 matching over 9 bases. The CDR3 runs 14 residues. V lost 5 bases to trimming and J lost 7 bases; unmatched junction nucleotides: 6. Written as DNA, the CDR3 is TGTGCCAGCAGTCTGACAGGGGGAGGCCAGCCCCAGCATTTT. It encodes CASSLTGGGQPQHF.

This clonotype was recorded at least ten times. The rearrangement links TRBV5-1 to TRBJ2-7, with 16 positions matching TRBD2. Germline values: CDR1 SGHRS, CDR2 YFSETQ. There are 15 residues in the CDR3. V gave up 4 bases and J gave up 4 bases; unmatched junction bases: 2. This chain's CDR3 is CASSGTSGRVYEQYF. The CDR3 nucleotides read TGCGCCAGCAGCGGGACTAGCGGGAGGGTATACGAGCAGTACTTC.

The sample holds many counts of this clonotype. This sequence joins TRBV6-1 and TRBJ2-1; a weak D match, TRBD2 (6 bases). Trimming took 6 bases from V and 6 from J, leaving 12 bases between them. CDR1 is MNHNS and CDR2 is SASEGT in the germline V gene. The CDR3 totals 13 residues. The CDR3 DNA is TGTGCCAGCAGGGAGTGGGGGGTCAATGAGCAGTTCTTC. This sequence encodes CASREWGVNEQFF.

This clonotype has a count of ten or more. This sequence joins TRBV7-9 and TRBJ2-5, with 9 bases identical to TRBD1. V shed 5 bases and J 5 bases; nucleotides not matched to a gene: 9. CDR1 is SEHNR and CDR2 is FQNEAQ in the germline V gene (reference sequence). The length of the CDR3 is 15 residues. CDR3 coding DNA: TGTGCCAGCAGCCAACAGCCGACAGGGGGGGAGACCCAGTACTTC. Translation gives CASSQQPTGGETQYF.

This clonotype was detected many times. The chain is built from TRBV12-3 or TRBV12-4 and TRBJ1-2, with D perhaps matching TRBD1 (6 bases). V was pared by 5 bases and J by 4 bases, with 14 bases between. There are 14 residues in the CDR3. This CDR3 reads CASSVHREGYGYTF. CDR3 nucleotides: TGTGCCAGCAGTGTACACAGGGAGGGCTATGGCTACACCTTC.

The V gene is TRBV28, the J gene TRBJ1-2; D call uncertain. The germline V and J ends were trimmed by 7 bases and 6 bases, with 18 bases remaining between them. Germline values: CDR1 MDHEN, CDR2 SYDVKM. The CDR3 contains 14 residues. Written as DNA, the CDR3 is TGTGCCAGCACTACTCCCGGAGCTTGGAATGGCTACACCTTC. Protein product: CASTTPGAWNGYTF.